These 29 T cell receptor beta chains share one sample of origin, sequenced in a study of identical twins. TCRdb redid the calling of the 5' RACE reads with MiXCR, one entry per CDR3 protein. This sample carries around 140,000 distinct CDR3 sequences, roughly 3.2% of them seen once, and the ten largest clones take 8.1%. The sample taken for sequencing was memory T cells sorted from blood. The receptors derive from a man younger than 35 in good health.

This clonotype was detected many times. The chain couples TRBV27 to TRBJ2-5; unclear D gene. Germline lookup yields CDR1 MNHEY and CDR2 SMNVEV (reference sequence). This CDR3 is built from 9 residues. V gave up 7 bases and J gave up 3 bases, with 0 bases separating them. The CDR3 loop reads CASKETQYF. CDR3 nucleotides: TGTGCCAGCAAAGAGACCCAGTACTTC.

This clonotype was seen repeatedly, ten times or more. This chain uses TRBV7-6 with TRBJ2-1, with D possibly being TRBD1 (5 bases). This CDR3 comprises 16 residues. Germline CDR1 reads SGHVS; CDR2 reads FNYEAQ. The V end lost 1 base, the J end lost 3 bases, and 13 bases lay between the germline ends. The DNA of the CDR3 is TGTGCCAGCAGCTTAGGGGGCGGCGGTATCTACAATGAGCAGTTCTTC. Residues: CASSLGGGGIYNEQFF.

This chain joins TRBV27 and TRBJ2-7; the match to TRBD2 covers 13 bases. The V gene's germline CDR1 is MNHEY and CDR2 SMNVEV (reference sequence). Trimming cost V 4 bases and J 5 bases; bases outside gene matches: 8. The CDR3 totals 16 residues. The CDR3 sequence: CASSSKRGTSGNEQYV. For the CDR3, the DNA is TGTGCCAGCAGTTCCAAGAGGGGGACTAGCGGGAACGAGCAGTACGTC.

This clonotype occurred many times. V and J are TRBV5-1 and TRBJ1-1; no firm D call. Trimming stripped 2 bases from V and 5 bases from J, with 10 bases between. The CDR3 loop spans 13 amino acids. CDR1 SGHRS and CDR2 YFSETQ come from the germline V gene. The CDR3 nucleotides read TGCGCCAGCAGCTTAAGGGTTGGGACTGAAGCTTTCTTT. It is translated as CASSLRVGTEAFF. The full variable domain, its missing parts supplied by reference TRBV5-1 and TRBJ1-1, is KAGVTQTPRYLIKTRGQQVTLSCSPISGHRSVSWYQQTPGQGLQFLFEYFSETQRNKGNFPGRFSGRQFSNSRSEMNVSTLELGDSALYLCASSLRVGTEAFFGQGTRLTVV.

In its sample, this clonotype was seen many times. CDR3 in amino acids: CASTLGNYSPLHF. CDR3 DNA sequence: TGTGCCAGCACCTTAGGGAATTATTCACCCCTCCACTTT. The gene calls are TRBV12-3 or TRBV12-4 and TRBJ1-6; no definite D call. This CDR3 is built from 13 residues. Trimming took 7 bases from V and 8 from J, leaving 12 bases between them.

This clonotype was recorded at least ten times. The V and J genes are TRBV11-2 and TRBJ2-3; possible D gene TRBD1, 6 bases. The length of the CDR3 is 17 residues. The V and J ends lost 0 bases and 1 base respectively, with 14 bases between them. CDR1 and CDR2 from the germline V gene are SGHAT and FQNNGV. This chain's CDR3 is CASSLEARGYGTDTQYF. In DNA, the CDR3 is TGTGCCAGCAGCTTAGAAGCCAGGGGATATGGCACAGATACGCAGTATTTT.

This clonotype was observed at least ten times. V usage is TRBV14 and J usage is TRBJ2-1; TRBD1 aligns across 11 bases. Germline lookup yields CDR1 SGHDN and CDR2 FVKESK. J gave up 2 bases and V 4 bases, and 4 bases lay outside the gene matches. The CDR3 has 16 residues. The CDR3 nucleotides are TGTGCCAGCAGCCGACCGGGACAGGGGGCCTACAATGAGCAGTTCTTC. Translating gives CASSRPGQGAYNEQFF.

The sample holds many counts of this clonotype. For the CDR3, the DNA is TGTGCCATCAGGCCCTCCACTGGGGCAGATACGCAGTATTTT. It yields the protein CAIRPSTGADTQYF. The chain joins TRBV10-3 to TRBJ2-3; unclear D gene. Trimming removed 6 bases at V and 4 bases at J, with 14 bases between. The CDR3 contains 14 residues. The germline CDR1 and CDR2 sequences are ENHRY and SYGVKD.

Concerning this clonotype: A much larger clone is a single base away; this may be a read error. The chain is built from TRBV6-2 or TRBV6-3 and TRBJ2-3, with TRBD2 matching over 7 bases. This CDR3 region has 15 residues. Germline values: CDR1 MNHEY, CDR2 SVGEGT. The CDR3 spells CASGYGAGVSDTQYF. DNA for the CDR3: TGTGCCAGCGGTTACGGGGCGGGAGTTTCAGATACGCAGTATTTT.

This clonotype was counted many times. This chain connects TRBV27 to TRBJ1-4; 7 nucleotides match TRBD1. Looked up from germline, CDR1 is MNHEY and CDR2 is SMNVEV (reference sequence). This CDR3 contains 17 residues. The V segment lost 6 bases and the J segment 7 bases; nucleotides outside the gene matches: 17. For the CDR3, the DNA is TGTGCCAGCAGGCACCAAACGATCCGGGACAGAACTGAAAAACTGTTTTTT. Its translation: CASRHQTIRDRTEKLFF.

This clonotype has ten or more counts. The chain recombines TRBV27 with TRBJ2-5; the D gene is possibly TRBD1 (6 bases). The CDR3 totals 14 residues. V lost 6 bases and J lost 2, with 13 bases in between. Germline-derived CDR1 and CDR2 are MNHEY and SMNVEV (reference sequence). The CDR3 nucleotides are TGTGCCAGCAGCCAAAATAGGGGGCAAGAGACCCAGTACTTC. It is translated as CASSQNRGQETQYF.

This clonotype is classed as medium-sized. The V and J genes are TRBV12-3 or TRBV12-4 and TRBJ1-5, with 8 bases that match TRBD1. V lost 6 bases, J lost 7 bases, and 5 bases stayed unmatched. The CDR3 contains 13 residues. CDR3 nucleotide sequence: TGTGCCAGCAGGACAGGGGAAGGCCAGCCCCAGCATTTT. This sequence encodes CASRTGEGQPQHF.

This clonotype has ten or more counts. The gene calls are TRBV20-1 and TRBJ1-5; no definite D call. This CDR3 contains 14 residues. V was clipped by 5 bases and J by 7 bases, with 18 bases between them. Germline V CDR1 and CDR2: DFQATT, SNEGSKA (reference sequence). Written as DNA, the CDR3 is TGCAGTGCTTCGGCCCCCTCGGCCGGACAGCCCCAGCATTTT. Its translation is CSASAPSAGQPQHF.

In its sample, this clonotype was seen many times. The chain recombines TRBV12-3 or TRBV12-4 with TRBJ1-5; D is ambiguous. The CDR3 totals 14 residues. V was pared by 2 bases and J by 1 base, with 6 bases between. The CDR3 DNA reads TGTGCCAGCAGTTTAATTAGCAGCAATCAGCCCCAGCATTTT. Translating it yields CASSLISSNQPQHF.

This clonotype appeared a few times. The V and J genes are TRBV19 and TRBJ2-7, with no clear D. V lost 4 bases, J lost 3 bases, and 10 bases lay in between. CDR1 and CDR2 (germline): LNHDA, SQIVND (reference sequence). The CDR3 covers 13 residues. The chain's CDR3 is CASSKGAFYEQYF. The CDR3 DNA reads TGTGCCAGTAGTAAGGGTGCATTCTACGAGCAGTACTTC.

In its sample, this clonotype was seen many times. The J gene is TRBJ1-1, the V gene TRBV10-3, with D hard to call. CDR1 is ENHRY, CDR2 SYGVKD, per germline. Trimming removed 2 bases from V and 5 bases from J, with 9 bases in between. This CDR3 spans 13 amino acids. The CDR3 here is CAISEGGGTEAFF. CDR3 sequence (DNA): TGTGCCATCAGTGAGGGTGGTGGGACTGAAGCTTTCTTT.

This rearrangement joins TRBV14 to TRBJ2-3; 8 bases map to TRBD2. CDR1 SGHDN and CDR2 FVKESK come from the germline V gene. The CDR3 contains 17 residues. Trimming at V came to 3 bases and at J to 0 bases, leaving 8 bases not matched to a gene. CDR3 sequence (DNA): TGTGCCAGCAGCCACCTACGGAGCGGGAGCAGCACAGATACGCAGTATTTT. Translation gives CASSHLRSGSSTDTQYF.

In regard to this clonotype: This could be a read error, since a much larger clone is one nucleotide away. The rearrangement links TRBV7-6 to TRBJ2-7; the D gene could be TRBD1 or TRBD2 (5 bases each). The tail of the sequence fits TRBJ2-1 better, so the J call may be wrong. Germline CDR1 and CDR2: SGHVS and FNYEAQ. There are 14 residues in the CDR3. The DNA for the CDR3 is TGTGCCAGCAGTTACCGCCCAGGGACCTACGAGCAGTTCTTC. It specifies CASSYRPGTYEQFF.

The V and J genes are TRBV20-1 and TRBJ2-7; 7 bases agree with TRBD2. The V gene end was trimmed by 1 base and the J gene end by 4 bases; junction bases not matched to a gene: 19. Germline loops: CDR1 DFQATT, CDR2 SNEGSKA (reference sequence). The CDR3 has 18 amino acids. CDR3 protein: CSARVFSLGGRRFYEQYF. The DNA for the CDR3 is TGCAGTGCTAGAGTATTTTCGTTGGGCGGGAGAAGGTTTTACGAGCAGTACTTC.

Ten or more counts support this clonotype. The V call is TRBV5-1, the J call TRBJ2-7, with 10 nucleotides matching TRBD1. This CDR3 comprises 14 residues. In germline, CDR1 is SGHRS, CDR2 YFSETQ. Germline trimming cut 5 bases from V and 2 bases from J; bases unmatched to any gene: 4. CDR3 bases: TGCGCCAGCAGTGTCGGGACAGGGGCCTACGAGCAGTACGTC. It encodes CASSVGTGAYEQYV.

This clonotype was observed at least ten times. The chain couples TRBV12-3 or TRBV12-4 to TRBJ1-1; D gene uncertain. The CDR3 runs 12 residues. V was cut by 6 bases and J by 7 bases, with 12 bases left in between. CDR3 nucleotides: TGTGCCAGCAGACCCCTGACGGTTGAAGCTTTCTTT. Residues: CASRPLTVEAFF.

The table lists this clonotype with many counts. For the CDR3, the DNA is TGTGCCAGCAGTAAAGGACAGGGAATAACTAATGAAAAACTGTTTTTT. It is translated as CASSKGQGITNEKLFF. The chain couples TRBV12-3 or TRBV12-4 to TRBJ1-4; TRBD1 agrees at 8 bases. The CDR3 is 16 residues long. Trimming at V came to 5 bases and at J to 1 base, leaving 6 bases not matched to a gene.

This clonotype was observed a few times. The chain is built from TRBV14 and TRBJ1-1, with D possibly being TRBD1 (6 bases). Between the trimmed V and J ends, which lost 7 bases and 2 bases, there was a span of 8 bases. CDR1 and CDR2 (germline): SGHDN, FVKESK. There are 12 residues in the CDR3. CDR3 sequence (DNA): TGTGCCAGCACGGACAGCAACACTGAAGCTTTCTTT. Amino acid sequence: CASTDSNTEAFF.

Ten or more counts support this clonotype. This rearrangement joins TRBV27 to TRBJ1-5; D is unresolved. This CDR3 region has 12 residues. The germline V gene has CDR1 MNHEY and CDR2 SMNVEV (reference sequence). Trimming removed 0 bases from V and 7 bases from J, with 4 bases in between. CDR3 bases: TGTGCCAGCAGTTTATCCCGCCAGCCCCAGCATTTT. This sequence encodes CASSLSRQPQHF.

There are many counts of this clonotype. V usage is TRBV18 and J usage is TRBJ1-1, with D unresolved. Germline CDR1 is KGHSH and CDR2 is LQKENI. CDR3 length equals 15 residues. Trimming cost V 3 bases and J 13 bases, with 24 bases left between them. For the CDR3, the DNA is TGTGCCAGCTCACCTCCCGGACGCAAAGAAGTCGGTGATTTCTTT. Protein product: CASSPPGRKEVGDFF.

In its sample, this clonotype was seen many times. The V and J genes are TRBV20-1 and TRBJ2-5, with D possibly being TRBD1 or TRBD2 (6 bases each). The CDR3 extends over 16 amino acids. V shed 6 bases and J shed 1 base, with 21 bases lying between them. Germline assignment: CDR1 DFQATT and CDR2 SNEGSKA (reference sequence). The CDR3 region has the DNA TGCAGTGCCCCATCCTGGGGGGCCGGGTTCCAAGAGACCCAGTACTTC. The encoded protein is CSAPSWGAGFQETQYF.

This clonotype was recorded at least ten times. This rearrangement joins TRBV18 to TRBJ2-3; no clear D. The CDR3 runs 16 residues. V lost 2 bases, J lost 2 bases, and 14 bases lay in between. Germline CDR1 KGHSH, CDR2 LQKENI. DNA for the CDR3: TGTGCCAGCTCACCAGAGTCGGGTTTTCACACAGATACGCAGTATTTT. Translated, it gives CASSPESGFHTDTQYF.

The table lists this clonotype with a few counts. The gene calls are TRBV3-1 and TRBJ1-6; TRBD1 matches 7 bases. There are 16 residues in the CDR3. Germline trimming cut 4 bases from V and 8 bases from J; bases unmatched to any gene: 11. CDR1 is LGHDT, CDR2 YNNKEL, per germline (reference sequence). The CDR3 region is CASSLGQDLRYSPLHF. The CDR3 DNA follows: TGTGCCAGCAGCCTCGGACAGGATTTACGGTATTCACCCCTCCACTTT. The full variable domain, its missing parts supplied by reference TRBV3-1 and TRBJ1-6, is DTAVSQTPKYLVTQMGNDKSIKCEQNLGHDTMYWYKQDSKKFLKIMFSYNNKELIINETVPNRFSPKSPDKAHLNLHINSLELGDSAVYFCASSLGQDLRYSPLHFGNGTRLTVT.

In this sample, this clonotype turned up many times. This chain's CDR3 is CASSARTGLDVMQYF. The DNA for the CDR3 is TGTGCCAGCAGCGCCCGGACAGGACTCGATGTTATGCAGTATTTT. This sequence joins TRBV3-1 and TRBJ2-3; 7 nucleotides line up with TRBD1. Germline values: CDR1 LGHDT, CDR2 YNNKEL (reference sequence). This CDR3 contains 15 residues. The ends lost 5 bases at V and 11 bases at J; junction bases unmatched: 16.